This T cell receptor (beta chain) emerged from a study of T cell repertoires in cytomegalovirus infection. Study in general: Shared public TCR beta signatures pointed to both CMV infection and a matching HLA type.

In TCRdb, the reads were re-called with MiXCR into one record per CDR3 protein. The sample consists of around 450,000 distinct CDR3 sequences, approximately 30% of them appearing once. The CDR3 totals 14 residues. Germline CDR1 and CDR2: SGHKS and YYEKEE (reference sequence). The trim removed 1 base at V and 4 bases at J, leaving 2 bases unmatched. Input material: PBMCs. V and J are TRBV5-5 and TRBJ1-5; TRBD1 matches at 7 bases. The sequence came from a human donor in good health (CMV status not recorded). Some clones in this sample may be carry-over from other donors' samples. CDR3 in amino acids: CASSLLTGNQPQHF. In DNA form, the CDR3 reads TGTGCCAGCAGCTTGCTGACAGGGAATCAGCCCCAGCATTTT.